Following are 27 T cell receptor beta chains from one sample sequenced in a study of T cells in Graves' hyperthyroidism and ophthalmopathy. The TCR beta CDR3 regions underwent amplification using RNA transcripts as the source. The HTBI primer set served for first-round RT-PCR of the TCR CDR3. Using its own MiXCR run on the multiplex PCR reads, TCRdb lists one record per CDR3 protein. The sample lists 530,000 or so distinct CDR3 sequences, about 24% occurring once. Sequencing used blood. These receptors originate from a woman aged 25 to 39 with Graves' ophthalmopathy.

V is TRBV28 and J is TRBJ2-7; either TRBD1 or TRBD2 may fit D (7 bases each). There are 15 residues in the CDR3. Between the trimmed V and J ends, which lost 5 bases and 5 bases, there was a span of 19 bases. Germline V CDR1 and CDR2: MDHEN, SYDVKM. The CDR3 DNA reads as TGTGCCAGCAGTCCCCCCCAGGGGGGGCCGGACGAGCAGTACTTC. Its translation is CASSPPQGGPDEQYF.

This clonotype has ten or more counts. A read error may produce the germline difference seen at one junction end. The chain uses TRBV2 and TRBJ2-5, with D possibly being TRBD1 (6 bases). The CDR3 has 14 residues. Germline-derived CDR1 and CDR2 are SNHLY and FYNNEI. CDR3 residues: CAGRGFQTRETQYF. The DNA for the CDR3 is TGTGCCGGCAGGGGCTTCCAAACAAGGGAGACCCAGTACTTC.

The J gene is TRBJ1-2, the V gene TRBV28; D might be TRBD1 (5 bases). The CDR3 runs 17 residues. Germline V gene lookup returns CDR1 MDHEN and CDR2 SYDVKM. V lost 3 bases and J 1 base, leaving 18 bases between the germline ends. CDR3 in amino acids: CASSFVPGLNYNYGYTF. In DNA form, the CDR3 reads TGTGCCAGCAGTTTTGTCCCGGGACTCAACTATAACTATGGCTACACCTTC.

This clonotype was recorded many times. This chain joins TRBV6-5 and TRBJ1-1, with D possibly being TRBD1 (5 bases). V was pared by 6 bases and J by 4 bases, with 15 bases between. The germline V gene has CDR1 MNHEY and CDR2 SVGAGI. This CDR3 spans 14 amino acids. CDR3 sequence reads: CASSLGTAGTEAFF. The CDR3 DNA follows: TGTGCCAGCAGCCTCGGGACCGCTGGCACTGAAGCTTTCTTT.

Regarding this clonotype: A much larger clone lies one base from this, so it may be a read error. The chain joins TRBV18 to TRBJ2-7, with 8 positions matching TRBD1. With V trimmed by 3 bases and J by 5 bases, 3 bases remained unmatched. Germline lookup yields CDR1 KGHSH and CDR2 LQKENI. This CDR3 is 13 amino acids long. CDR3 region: CASSPDRDNEQYF. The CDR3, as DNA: TGTGCCAGCTCACCGGACAGGGACAACGAGCAGTACTTC. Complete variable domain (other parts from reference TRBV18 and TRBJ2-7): NAGVMQNPRHLVRRRGQEARLRCSPMKGHSHVYWYRQLPEEGLKFMVYLQKENIIDESGMPKERFSAEFPKEGPSILRIQQVVRGDSAAYFCASSPDRDNEQYFGPGTRLTVT.

CDR3 DNA sequence: TGTGCCAGCAGCCAAACCTACCCCAATCAGCCCCAGCATTTT. Its translation is CASSQTYPNQPQHF. This chain uses TRBV5-5 with TRBJ1-5; D is unclear. CDR3 length: 14 amino acids. Germline lookup yields CDR1 SGHKS and CDR2 YYEKEE (reference sequence). The germline V and J ends were trimmed by 4 bases and 3 bases, with 11 bases remaining between them.

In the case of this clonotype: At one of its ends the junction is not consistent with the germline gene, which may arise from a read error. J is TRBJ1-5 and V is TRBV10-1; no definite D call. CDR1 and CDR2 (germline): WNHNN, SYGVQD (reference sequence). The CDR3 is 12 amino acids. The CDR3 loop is CASSQDGQPRHF. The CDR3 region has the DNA TGCGCCAGCAGTCAAGACGGGCAGCCCCGGCATTTT.

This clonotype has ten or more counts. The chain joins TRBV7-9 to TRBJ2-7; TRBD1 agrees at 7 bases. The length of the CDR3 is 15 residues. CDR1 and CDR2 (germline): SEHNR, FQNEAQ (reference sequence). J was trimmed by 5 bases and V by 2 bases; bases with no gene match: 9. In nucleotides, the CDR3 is TGTGCCAGCAGCTTAAAGGGGGCACTCTTCCACGAGCAGTACTTC. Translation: CASSLKGALFHEQYF.

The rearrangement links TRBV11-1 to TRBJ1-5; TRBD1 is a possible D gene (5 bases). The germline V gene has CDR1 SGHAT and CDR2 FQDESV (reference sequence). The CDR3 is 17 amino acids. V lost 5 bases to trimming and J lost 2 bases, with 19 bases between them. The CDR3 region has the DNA TGTGCCAGCAGCCTTGGAGTGGGGGGGGGTGGCAATCAGCCCCAGCATTTT. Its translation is CASSLGVGGGGNQPQHF.

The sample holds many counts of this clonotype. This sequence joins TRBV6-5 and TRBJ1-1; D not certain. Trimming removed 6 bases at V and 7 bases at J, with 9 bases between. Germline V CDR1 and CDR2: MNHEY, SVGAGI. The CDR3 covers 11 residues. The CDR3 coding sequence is TGTGCCAGCAGCCACGACGGTGAAGCTTTCTTT. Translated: CASSHDGEAFF.

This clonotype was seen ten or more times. The DNA of the CDR3 is TGCGCCAGCACCCCCCCGCCGGGGCCGCTATATGGCTACACCTTC. Protein sequence: CASTPPPGPLYGYTF. This rearrangement joins TRBV10-1 to TRBJ1-2; maybe TRBD1 (5 bases). Germline assignment: CDR1 WNHNN and CDR2 SYGVQD (reference sequence). V shed 7 bases and J shed 5 bases, with 20 bases lying between them. The CDR3 consists of 15 residues.

CDR3 coding DNA: TGTGCCAGCAGTCGACGGAGTTTTTATGGCTACACCTTC. This encodes CASSRRSFYGYTF. J is TRBJ1-2 and V is TRBV2; no definite D call. V gave up 5 bases and J gave up 5 bases, with 12 bases separating them. CDR3 size: 13 residues. Germline V CDR1 and CDR2: SNHLY, FYNNEI. The full variable domain, its missing parts supplied by reference TRBV2 and TRBJ1-2, is EPEVTQTPSHQVTQMGQEVILRCVPISNHLYFYWYRQILGQKVEFLVSFYNNEISEKSEIFDDQFSVERPDGSNFTLKIRSTKLEDSAMYFCASSRRSFYGYTFGSGTRLTVV.

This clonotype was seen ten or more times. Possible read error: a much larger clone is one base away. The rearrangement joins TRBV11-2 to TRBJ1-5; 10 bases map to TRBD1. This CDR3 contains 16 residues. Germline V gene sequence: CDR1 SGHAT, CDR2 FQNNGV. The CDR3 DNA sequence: TGTGCCAGCAGCTTCCGGGACAGGGGAGGTAATCGGCCCCAGCATTTT. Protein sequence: CASSFRDRGGNRPQHF.

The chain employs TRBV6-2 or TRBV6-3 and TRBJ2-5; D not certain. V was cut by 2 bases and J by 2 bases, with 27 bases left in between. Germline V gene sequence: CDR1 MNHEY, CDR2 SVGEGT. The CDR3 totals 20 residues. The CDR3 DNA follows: TGTGCCAGCAGTTACGATCTTTCTGGGTTGGCGGTCGACCAACAAGAGACCCAGTACTTC. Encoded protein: CASSYDLSGLAVDQQETQYF.

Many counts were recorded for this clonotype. As DNA, the CDR3 is TGTGCCAGCAGTACAGGGACTCAGTTATACGAGCAGTACTTC. Protein: CASSTGTQLYEQYF. V is TRBV27 and J is TRBJ2-7; tentatively, D is TRBD1 or TRBD2 (6 bases each). From germline, CDR1 is MNHEY and CDR2 SMNVEV (reference sequence). V gave up 5 bases and J gave up 4 bases, with 15 bases separating them. CDR3 length: 14 amino acids.

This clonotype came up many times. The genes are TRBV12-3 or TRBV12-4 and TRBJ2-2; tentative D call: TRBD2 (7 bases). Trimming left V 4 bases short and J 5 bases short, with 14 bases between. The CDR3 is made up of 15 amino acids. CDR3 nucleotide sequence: TGTGCCAGCAGTTACGGGGGGCCGTGGACCGGGGAGCTGTTTTTT. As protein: CASSYGGPWTGELFF.

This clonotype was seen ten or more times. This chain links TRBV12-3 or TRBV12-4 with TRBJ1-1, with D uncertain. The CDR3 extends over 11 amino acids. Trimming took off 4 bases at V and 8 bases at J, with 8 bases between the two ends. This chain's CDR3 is CASSSNIEAFF. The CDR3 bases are TGTGCCAGCAGTTCGAACATAGAAGCTTTCTTT.

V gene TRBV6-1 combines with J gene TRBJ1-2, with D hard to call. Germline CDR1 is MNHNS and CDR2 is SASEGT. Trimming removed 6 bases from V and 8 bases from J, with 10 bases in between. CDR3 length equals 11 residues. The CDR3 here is CASRPGGGYTF. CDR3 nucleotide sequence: TGTGCCAGCAGGCCAGGAGGCGGCTACACCTTC.

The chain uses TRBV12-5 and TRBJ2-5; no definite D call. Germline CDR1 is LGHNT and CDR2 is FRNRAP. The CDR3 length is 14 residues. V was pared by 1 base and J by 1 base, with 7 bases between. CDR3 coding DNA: TGTGCTAGTGGTTTGGGACGGACCCAAGAGACCCAGTACTTC. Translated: CASGLGRTQETQYF.

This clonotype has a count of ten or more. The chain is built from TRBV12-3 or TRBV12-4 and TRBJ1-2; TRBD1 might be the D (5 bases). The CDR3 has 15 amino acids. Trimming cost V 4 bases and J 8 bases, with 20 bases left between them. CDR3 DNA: TGTGCCAGCAGTTACCCCGGGACCCCAGGGTTAGGCTACACCTTC. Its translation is CASSYPGTPGLGYTF.

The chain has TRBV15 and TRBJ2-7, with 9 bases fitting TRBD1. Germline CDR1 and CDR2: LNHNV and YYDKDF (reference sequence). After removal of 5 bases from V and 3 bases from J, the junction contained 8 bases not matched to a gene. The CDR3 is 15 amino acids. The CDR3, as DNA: TGTGCCACCAGCGGGGGACAGGGAAGGGACTACGAGCAGTACTTC. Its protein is CATSGGQGRDYEQYF.

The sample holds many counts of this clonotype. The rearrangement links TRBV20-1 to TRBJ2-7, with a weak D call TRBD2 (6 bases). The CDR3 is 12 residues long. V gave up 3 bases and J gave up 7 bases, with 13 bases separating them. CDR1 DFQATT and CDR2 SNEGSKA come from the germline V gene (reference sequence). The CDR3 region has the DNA TGCAGTGCTAGCCAGGGACTCGGGGAGCAGTACTTC. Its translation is CSASQGLGEQYF.

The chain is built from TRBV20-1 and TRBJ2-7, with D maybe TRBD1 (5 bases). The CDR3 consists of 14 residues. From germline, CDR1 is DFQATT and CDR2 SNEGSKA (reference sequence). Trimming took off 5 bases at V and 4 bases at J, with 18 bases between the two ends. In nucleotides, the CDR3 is TGCAGTGCTTCTTCACCCGCAGGGTGGTACGAGCAGTACTTC. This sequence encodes CSASSPAGWYEQYF.

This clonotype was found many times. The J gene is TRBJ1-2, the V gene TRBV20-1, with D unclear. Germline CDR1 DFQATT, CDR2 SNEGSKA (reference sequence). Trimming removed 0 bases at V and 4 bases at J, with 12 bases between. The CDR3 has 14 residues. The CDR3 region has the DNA TGCAGTGCTAGAGATTACGGCAGCTCCTATGGCTACACCTTC. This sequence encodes CSARDYGSSYGYTF.

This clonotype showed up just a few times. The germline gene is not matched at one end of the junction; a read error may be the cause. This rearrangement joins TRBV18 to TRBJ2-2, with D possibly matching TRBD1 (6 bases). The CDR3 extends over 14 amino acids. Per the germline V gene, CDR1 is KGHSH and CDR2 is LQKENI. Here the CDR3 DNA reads TGTGCCTGCTCATCCGGACAGTCTTACCGGGAGCTGTTTTTT. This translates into CACSSGQSYRELFF. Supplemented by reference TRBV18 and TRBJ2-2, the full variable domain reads NAGVMQNPRHLVRRRGQEARLRCSPMKGHSHVYWYRQLPEEGLKFMVYLQKENIIDESGMPKERFSAEFPKEGPSILRIQQVVRGDSAAYFCACSSGQSYRELFFGEGSRLTVL.

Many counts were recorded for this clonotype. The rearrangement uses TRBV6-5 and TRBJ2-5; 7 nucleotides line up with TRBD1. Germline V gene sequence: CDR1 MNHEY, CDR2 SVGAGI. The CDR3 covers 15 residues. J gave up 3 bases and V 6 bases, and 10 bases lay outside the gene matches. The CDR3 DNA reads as TGTGCCAGCAGCCACTCCGGGACAGAAAAAGAGACCCAGTACTTC. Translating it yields CASSHSGTEKETQYF.

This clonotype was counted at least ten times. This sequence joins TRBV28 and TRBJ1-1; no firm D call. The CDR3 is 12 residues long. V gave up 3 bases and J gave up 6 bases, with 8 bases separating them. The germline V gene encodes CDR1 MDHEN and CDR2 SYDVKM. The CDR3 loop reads CASSFKGSEAFF. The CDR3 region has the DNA TGTGCCAGCAGTTTTAAGGGTTCTGAAGCTTTCTTT.